This T cell receptor (beta chain) was profiled in a study of T cell responses to AZD1222 COVID-19 vaccine. This CDR3 contains 15 residues. Germline trimming cut 6 bases from V and 6 bases from J; bases unmatched to any gene: 9. Germline loops: CDR1 LNHDA, CDR2 SQIVND (reference sequence). Assay: immunoSEQ multiplex PCR; the TCRdb copy retains only in-frame clones and omits some. The data show 150,000 to 170,000 clones, with about 88% seen just once and less than 3.5% held by the top ten. As concerns this clone: Its antigen is not known.

Study-wide findings and caveats: Per reports, nearly half of all spike-specific TCRs target regions that are unmutated in variants.

Sequenced material: peripheral blood, taken on day 0 of AZD1222 vaccination. This chain connects TRBV19 to TRBJ1-2, with 11 bases that match TRBD1. The receptor's source is an adult in good health. In DNA, the CDR3 is TGTGCCAGTAGAGAAGGGACAGGGGGATTCGATGGCTACACCTTC. Protein: CASREGTGGFDGYTF. Full variable domain (outside the CDR3, taken from reference TRBV19 and TRBJ1-2): DGGITQSPKYLFRKEGQNVTLSCEQNLNHDAMYWYRQDPGQGLRLIYYSQIVNDFQKGDIAEGYSVSREKKESFPLTVTSAQKNPTAFYLCASREGTGGFDGYTFGSGTRLTVV.